This T cell receptor (beta chain) was profiled in a study of breast tumors, draining lymph nodes, adjacent tissues. Regarding this clonotype: What it binds is unknown. Compared with germline, one end of the junction differs, possibly owing to a read error.

General study points: Compared with basal-like, luminal-like tumors shared significantly more repertoire with nontumor tissue.

TCRdb used MiXCR to reprocess the multiplex PCR reads, holding one entry per CDR3 protein. The sample consists of approximately 52,000 distinct CDR3 sequences, roughly two fifths of them appearing once. The CDR3 contains 14 residues. CDR1 is DFQATT and CDR2 is SNEGSKA in the germline V gene (reference sequence). The chain carries TRBV20-1 and TRBJ2-4; D is unresolved. The sequencing sample was made of breast tumor tissue. This clonotype originated in a female donor with breast cancer. Some clones in this sample may be carry-over from other donors' samples. The DNA of the CDR3 is TGTAGTGCTAGTTTTTTAGGACGGACCACCATTCAGTACTTC. Translated, it gives CSASFLGRTTIQYF.